These T cell receptor beta chains were read from a single sample in a study of blood T cell repertoires in COVID-19. TCRdb's copy holds only in-frame clones and misses some; the assay was immunoSEQ multiplex PCR. This sample has 200,000 to 250,000 clones, with 70% to 90% found just once. Specimen: peripheral blood. The receptors were gathered from an elderly man with acute or convalescent COVID-19. Each CDR3 is given with its conserved first and last residue. D genes are given only for firm matches. A clone size is listed for some rows: how often the clone was seen (once, few, many), or a class if it is expanded.

.	TRBV27	.	TRBJ2-2	TGTGCCAGCAGGGAAGCCGGGAGCACCGGGGAGCTGTTTTTT	CASREAGSTGELFF
.	TRBV24-1	TRBD2	TRBJ2-1	TGTGCCACCAGTGATCCGGGACTAGCGGCATACAATGAGCAGTTCTTC	CATSDPGLAAYNEQFF
.	TRBV20-1	TRBD1	TRBJ2-7	TGCAGTGCAGACAGGGTGGGGGAGCAGTACTTC	CSADRVGEQYF
.	TRBV19	TRBD2	TRBJ2-1	TGTGCCAGTAGTATTCGAGCGGGAGACCTACCCAATGAGCAGTTCTTC	CASSIRAGDLPNEQFF
once	TRBV30	.	TRBJ2-7	TGTGCCTGGAGTGCGGGGGTTCTGGTGTCCTACGAGCAGTACTTC	CAWSAGVLVSYEQYF
.	TRBV6-1	.	TRBJ1-5	TGTGCCAGCAGTGAAGGGTCGACCGGGGGGGGCAATCAGCCCCAGCATTTT	CASSEGSTGGGNQPQHF
few	TRBV12-3/TRBV12-4	.	TRBJ1-1	TGTGCCAGCAGTTCTGGCCCGAACACTGAAGCTTTCTTT	CASSSGPNTEAFF
once	TRBV19	TRBD2	TRBJ2-1	TGTGCCAGTAGAACCACCGGGGGACGGGGCGGGAGGTGGTACAATGAGCAGTTCTTC	CASRTTGGRGGRWYNEQFF
.	TRBV24-1	TRBD1	TRBJ2-3	TGTGCCACCAGTGAACCACAGGGGTCGATGTACGATACGCAGTATTTT	CATSEPQGSMYDTQYF
.	TRBV28	.	TRBJ1-5	TGTGCCAGCTCGCTCCGGGGGTGGCTTAATAGCAATCAGCCCCAGCATTTT	CASSLRGWLNSNQPQHF
.	TRBV28	.	TRBJ1-2	TGTGCCAGCAGTTTATACGGGAATGGCTACACCTTC	CASSLYGNGYTF
.	TRBV5-1	.	TRBJ1-6	TGCGCCAGCAGCTTGAGAGGTCCCGATAATTCACCCCTCCACTTT	CASSLRGPDNSPLHF
once	TRBV5-1	TRBD2	TRBJ2-1	TGCGCCAGCAGCGCGAGTCCCGGGACTAGCGGGAGAGGTGAGCAGTTCTTC	CASSASPGTSGRGEQFF
.	TRBV28	TRBD1	TRBJ1-3	TGTGCCAGCAGCCACCTTAGGACAGGGTCAGGAAACACCATATATTTT	CASSHLRTGSGNTIYF
.	TRBV19	.	TRBJ1-3	TGTGCCACATCTCAGGCTTTCTCTGGAAACACCATATATTTT	CATSQAFSGNTIYF
.	TRBV25-1	.	TRBJ1-4	TGTGCCAGCAGTGACCTAGCGACACCAACTAATGAAAAACTGTTTTTT	CASSDLATPTNEKLFF
.	TRBV5-1	.	TRBJ1-3	TGCGCCAGCAGCGTGGACAGCTCTGGAAACACCATATATTTT	CASSVDSSGNTIYF
.	TRBV10-3	.	TRBJ2-3	TGTGCCATCAGTGAGTTGGGCGGGACAGATACGCAGTATTTT	CAISELGGTDTQYF
.	TRBV7-2	TRBD1	TRBJ1-5	TGTGCCAGCAGCCTCCGGGACAGGGGGCGCGTTGCAAGCAATCAGCCCCAGCATTTT	CASSLRDRGRVASNQPQHF
.	TRBV7-8	.	TRBJ2-3	TGTGCCAGCAGCTTTTACACGGGTAACGCAGATACGCAGTATTTT	CASSFYTGNADTQYF
once	TRBV18	TRBD2	TRBJ2-1	TGTGCCAGCTCACAAATTAGCGGGAGAGGGTTGAATGAGCAGTTCTTC	CASSQISGRGLNEQFF
.	TRBV18	TRBD1	TRBJ2-4	TGTGCCAGCTCACCCGGACAGGGTCAAAACATTCAGTACTTC	CASSPGQGQNIQYF
.	TRBV4-1	.	TRBJ2-7	TGCGCCAGCAGCCCGGGACATTCGGTACGCTGGGAGCAGTACTTC	CASSPGHSVRWEQYF
.	TRBV2	.	TRBJ2-4	TGTGCCAGCAGGGCGGGCCTTCGGGAGGCCAAAAACATTCAGTACTTC	CASRAGLREAKNIQYF
.	TRBV7-2	.	TRBJ1-3	TGTGCCAGCAGCCCAGAGGGTGGAGGGGCCATATATTTT	CASSPEGGGAIYF
.	TRBV18	.	TRBJ2-7	TGTGCCAGCTCACCCGGGAGCTACAACGAGCAGTACTTC	CASSPGSYNEQYF
.	TRBV5-4	TRBD2	TRBJ2-3	TGTGCCAGCAGCCGGACTAGCGGCTATACGCAGTATTTT	CASSRTSGYTQYF
.	TRBV28	TRBD2	TRBJ2-7	TGTGCCAGCAGTTCCTACCACTCGGGGGGAAACGAGCAGTACTTC	CASSSYHSGGNEQYF
.	TRBV12-3/TRBV12-4	.	TRBJ2-1	TGTGCCAGCAGAGAACAGGGTGGGTCGTACTTCTTC	CASREQGGSYFF
.	TRBV14	.	TRBJ1-2	TGTGCCAGCAGCCAAGTGGAGAACTATGGCTACACCTTC	CASSQVENYGYTF
once	TRBV2	.	TRBJ1-5	TGTGCCAGCAATGAAGACTCCGGTAGCAATCAGCCCCAGCATTTT	CASNEDSGSNQPQHF
.	TRBV13	TRBD2	TRBJ2-1	TGTGCCAGCAGCTCGGGGACTAGCGGGACGAACTACAATGAGCAGTTCTTC	CASSSGTSGTNYNEQFF
.	TRBV7-3	.	TRBJ1-2	TGTGCCAGCAGCTTAACGTCAGTATATGGCTACACCTTC	CASSLTSVYGYTF
.	TRBV27	TRBD1	TRBJ1-1	TGTGCCAGCGGCCCACAGGGGAGCACTGAAGCTTTCTTT	CASGPQGSTEAFF
.	TRBV18	TRBD1	TRBJ1-3	TGTGCCAGCTCATCCGGGACAGTAGAAAGAAACACCATATATTTT	CASSSGTVERNTIYF
.	TRBV19	TRBD2	TRBJ2-1	TGTGCCAGTAGTAAGCTAGCGGGAGCCTCCTACAATGAGCAGTTCTTC	CASSKLAGASYNEQFF
.	TRBV29-1	.	TRBJ2-7	TGCAGCGTTGTAGCAGGGTCCTACGAGCAGTACTTC	CSVVAGSYEQYF
.	TRBV7-8	.	TRBJ1-1	TGTGCCAGCAGCTTATTGAGCCTGAACACTGAAGCTTTCTTT	CASSLLSLNTEAFF
.	TRBV7-8	.	TRBJ2-5	TGTGCCAGCAGCTTAGGGTCTAGCGTAGCGGAGACCCAGTACTTC	CASSLGSSVAETQYF
.	TRBV6-5	TRBD1	TRBJ1-5	TGTGCCAGCCTCTCCGGGACAGGGAATCAGCCCCAGCATTTT	CASLSGTGNQPQHF
.	TRBV10-3	.	TRBJ2-1	TGTGCCGTACAGGAGAGGATCTACAATGAGCAGTTCTTC	CAVQERIYNEQFF
.	TRBV18	.	TRBJ1-6	TGTGCCAGCTCACTCTCCAATTCACCCCTCCACTTT	CASSLSNSPLHF
.	TRBV24-1	TRBD2	TRBJ2-1	TGTGCCACCAGTGATTTGAGCGGGAGTAGCGGTGAGCAGTTCTTC	CATSDLSGSSGEQFF
few	TRBV2	.	TRBJ1-4	TGTGCCAGCAATGGGAGGGGCTACAGTAGGACTAATGAAAAACTGTTTTTT	CASNGRGYSRTNEKLFF
few	TRBV7-3	.	TRBJ2-2	TGTGCCAGCAGCTTAGGGCCCGTGAACACCGGGGAGCTGTTTTTT	CASSLGPVNTGELFF
once	TRBV11-2	TRBD1	TRBJ1-5	TGTGCCAGCAGCCCGGGACAGGGACATCAGCCCCAGCATTTT	CASSPGQGHQPQHF
.	TRBV5-1	.	TRBJ1-5	TGCGCCAGCAGCTTCGGGGGTGGAGGCAATCAGCCCCAGCATTTT	CASSFGGGGNQPQHF
.	TRBV7-2	.	TRBJ2-3	TGTGCCAGCAGCTTAGCGGTGGGGAGGACAGATACGCAGTATTTT	CASSLAVGRTDTQYF
.	TRBV2	.	TRBJ2-3	TGTGCCAGCACCTTAACTTTCACAGATACGCAGTATTTT	CASTLTFTDTQYF
.	TRBV4-1	TRBD2	TRBJ2-3	TGCGCCAGCAGCCACAACACCGGGACTAGCGGGATTGATACGCAGTATTTT	CASSHNTGTSGIDTQYF
.	TRBV2	.	TRBJ1-1	TGTGCCAGCAGTGAAGCGCTGGGCCAACTGAACACTGAAGCTTTCTTT	CASSEALGQLNTEAFF
.	TRBV29-1	.	TRBJ1-1	TGCAGCGTCCAAAAGGGCGGGGACACTGAAGCTTTCTTT	CSVQKGGDTEAFF
.	TRBV7-3	TRBD1	TRBJ1-2	TGTGCCAGCAGCTACGGACAGGGAGTCGGCTACACCTTC	CASSYGQGVGYTF